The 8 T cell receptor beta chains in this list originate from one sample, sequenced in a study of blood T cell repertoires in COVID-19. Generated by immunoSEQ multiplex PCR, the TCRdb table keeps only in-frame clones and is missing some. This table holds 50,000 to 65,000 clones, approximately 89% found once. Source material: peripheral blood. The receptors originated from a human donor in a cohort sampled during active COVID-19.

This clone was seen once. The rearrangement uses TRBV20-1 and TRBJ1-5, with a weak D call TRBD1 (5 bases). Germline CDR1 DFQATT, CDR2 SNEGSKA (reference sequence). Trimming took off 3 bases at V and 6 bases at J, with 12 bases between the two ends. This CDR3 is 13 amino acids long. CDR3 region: CSASRGERQPQHF. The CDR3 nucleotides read TGCAGTGCTAGTCGGGGGGAACGTCAGCCCCAGCATTTT.

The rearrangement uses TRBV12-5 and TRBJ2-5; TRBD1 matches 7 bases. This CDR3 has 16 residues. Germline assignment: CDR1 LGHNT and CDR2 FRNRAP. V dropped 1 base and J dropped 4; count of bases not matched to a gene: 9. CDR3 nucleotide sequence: TGTGCTAGTGGTTTGGGCGACAGGGTCTCCTTAGAGACCCAGTACTTC. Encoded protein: CASGLGDRVSLETQYF.

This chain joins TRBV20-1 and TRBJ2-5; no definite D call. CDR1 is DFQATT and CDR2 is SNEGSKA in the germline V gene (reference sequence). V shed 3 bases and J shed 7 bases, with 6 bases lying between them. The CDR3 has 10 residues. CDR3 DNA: TGCAGTGCTAGTCCAGGGACCCAGTACTTC. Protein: CSASPGTQYF.

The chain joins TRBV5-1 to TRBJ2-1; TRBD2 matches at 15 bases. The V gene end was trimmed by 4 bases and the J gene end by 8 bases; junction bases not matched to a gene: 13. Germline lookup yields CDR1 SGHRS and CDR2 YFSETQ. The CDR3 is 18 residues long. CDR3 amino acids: CASSPRTSGRAGFDEQFF. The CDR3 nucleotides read TGCGCCAGCAGCCCACGGACTAGCGGGAGGGCCGGGTTCGATGAGCAGTTCTTC.

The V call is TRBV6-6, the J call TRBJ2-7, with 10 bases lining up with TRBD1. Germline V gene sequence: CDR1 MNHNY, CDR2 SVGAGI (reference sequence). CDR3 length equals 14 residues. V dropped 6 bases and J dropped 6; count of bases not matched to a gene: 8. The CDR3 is CASSDGQGVREQYF. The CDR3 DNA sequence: TGTGCCAGCAGCGACGGACAGGGGGTTCGCGAGCAGTACTTC.

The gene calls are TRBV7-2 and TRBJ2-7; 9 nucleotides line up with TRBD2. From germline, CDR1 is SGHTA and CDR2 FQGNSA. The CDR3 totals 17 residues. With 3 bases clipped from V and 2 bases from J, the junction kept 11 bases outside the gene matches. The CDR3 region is CASSLVGGASGAYEQYF. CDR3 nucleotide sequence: TGTGCCAGCAGCTTGGTGGGGGGGGCTAGCGGGGCCTACGAGCAGTACTTC. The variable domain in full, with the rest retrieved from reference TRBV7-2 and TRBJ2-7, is GAGVSQSPSNKVTEKGKDVELRCDPISGHTALYWYRQSLGQGLEFLIYFQGNSAPDKSGLPSDRFSAERTGGSVSTLTIQRTQQEDSAVYLCASSLVGGASGAYEQYFGPGTRLTVT.

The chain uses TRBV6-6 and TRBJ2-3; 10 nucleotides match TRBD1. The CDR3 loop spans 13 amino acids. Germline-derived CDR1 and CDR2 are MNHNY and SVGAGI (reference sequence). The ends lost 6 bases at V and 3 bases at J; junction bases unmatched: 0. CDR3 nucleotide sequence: TGTGCCAGCAGGGACAGGGGGACAGATACGCAGTATTTT. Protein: CASRDRGTDTQYF.

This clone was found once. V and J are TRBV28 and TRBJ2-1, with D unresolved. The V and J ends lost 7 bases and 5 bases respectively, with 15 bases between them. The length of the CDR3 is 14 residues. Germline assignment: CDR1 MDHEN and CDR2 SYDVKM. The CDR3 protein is CASTTSTENNEQFF. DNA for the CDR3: TGTGCCAGCACCACCTCTACAGAAAACAATGAGCAGTTCTTC.